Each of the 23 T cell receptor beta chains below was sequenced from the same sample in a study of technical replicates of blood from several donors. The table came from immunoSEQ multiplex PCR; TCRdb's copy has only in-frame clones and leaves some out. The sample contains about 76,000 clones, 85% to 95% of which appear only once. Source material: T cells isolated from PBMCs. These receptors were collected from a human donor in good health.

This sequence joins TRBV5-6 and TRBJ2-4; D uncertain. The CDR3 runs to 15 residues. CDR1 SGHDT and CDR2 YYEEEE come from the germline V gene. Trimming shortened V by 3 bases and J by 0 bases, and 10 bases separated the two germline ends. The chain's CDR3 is CASSYRLLAKNIQYF. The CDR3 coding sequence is TGTGCCAGCAGCTACCGCTTACTAGCCAAAAACATTCAGTACTTC. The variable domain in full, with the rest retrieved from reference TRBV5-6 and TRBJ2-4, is DAGVTQSPTHLIKTRGQQVTLRCSPKSGHDTVSWYQQALGQGPQFIFQYYEEEERQRGNFPDRFSGHQFPNYSSELNVNALLLGDSALYLCASSYRLLAKNIQYFGAGTRLSVL.

The CDR3 DNA reads TGCGCCAGCAGCTTCAGCCAGGGAAATTTGAATGAGCAGTTCTTC. Translating gives CASSFSQGNLNEQFF. V gene TRBV5-1 combines with J gene TRBJ2-1, with D perhaps matching TRBD1 (5 bases). Germline loops: CDR1 SGHRS, CDR2 YFSETQ. This CDR3 has 15 residues. The germline V and J ends were trimmed by 2 bases and 7 bases, with 16 bases remaining between them.

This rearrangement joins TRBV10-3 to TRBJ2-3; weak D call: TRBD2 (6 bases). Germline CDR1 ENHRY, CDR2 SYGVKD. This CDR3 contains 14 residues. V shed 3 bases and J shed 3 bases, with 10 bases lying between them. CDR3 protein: CAISEGRITDTQYF. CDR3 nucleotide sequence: TGTGCCATCAGTGAAGGGAGGATTACAGATACGCAGTATTTT.

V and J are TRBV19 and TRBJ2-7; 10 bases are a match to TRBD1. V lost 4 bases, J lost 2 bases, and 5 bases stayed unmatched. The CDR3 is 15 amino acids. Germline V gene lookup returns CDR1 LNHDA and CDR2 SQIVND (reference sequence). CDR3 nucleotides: TGTGCCAGTAGTAGAGGGACAGGGGCCGCCTACGAGCAGTACTTC. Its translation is CASSRGTGAAYEQYF.

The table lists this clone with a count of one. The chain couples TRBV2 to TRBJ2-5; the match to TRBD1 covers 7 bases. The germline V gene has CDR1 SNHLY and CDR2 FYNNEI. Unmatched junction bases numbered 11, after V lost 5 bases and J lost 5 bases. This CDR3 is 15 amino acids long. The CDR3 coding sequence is TGTGCCAGCAGTATAGCTCGGGGACAGTTGGAGACCCAGTACTTC. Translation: CASSIARGQLETQYF.

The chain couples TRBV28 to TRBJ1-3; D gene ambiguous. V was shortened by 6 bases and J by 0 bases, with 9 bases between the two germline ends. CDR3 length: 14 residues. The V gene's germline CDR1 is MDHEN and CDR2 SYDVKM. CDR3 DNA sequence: TGTGCCAGCAGGTTGCGGTACTCTGGAAACACCATATATTTT. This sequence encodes CASRLRYSGNTIYF.

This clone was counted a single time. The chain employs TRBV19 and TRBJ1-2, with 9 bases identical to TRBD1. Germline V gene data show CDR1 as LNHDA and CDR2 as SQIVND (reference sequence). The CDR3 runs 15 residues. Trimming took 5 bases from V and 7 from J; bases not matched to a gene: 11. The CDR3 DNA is TGTGCCAGTAGTGTGTCCCGGGACAGGGTCGGTGGCTACACCTTC. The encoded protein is CASSVSRDRVGGYTF.

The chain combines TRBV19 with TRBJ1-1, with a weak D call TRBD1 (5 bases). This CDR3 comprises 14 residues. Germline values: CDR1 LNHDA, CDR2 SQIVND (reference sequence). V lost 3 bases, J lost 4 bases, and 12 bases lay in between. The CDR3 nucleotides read TGTGCCAGTAGTATGAGTTTAGGGGCCACTGAAGCTTTCTTT. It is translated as CASSMSLGATEAFF.

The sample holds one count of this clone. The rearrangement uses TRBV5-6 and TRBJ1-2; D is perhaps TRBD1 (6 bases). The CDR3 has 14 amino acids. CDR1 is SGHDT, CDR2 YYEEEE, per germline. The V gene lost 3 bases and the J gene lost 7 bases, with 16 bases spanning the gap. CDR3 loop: CASSYPGQPRGYTF. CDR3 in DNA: TGTGCCAGCAGCTATCCGGGACAACCGCGTGGCTACACCTTC.

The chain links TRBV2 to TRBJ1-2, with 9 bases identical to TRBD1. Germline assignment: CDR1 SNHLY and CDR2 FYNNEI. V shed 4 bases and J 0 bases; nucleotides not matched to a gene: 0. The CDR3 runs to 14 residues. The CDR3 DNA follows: TGTGCCAGCAGTGGACAGGGGGCTAACTATGGCTACACCTTC. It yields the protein CASSGQGANYGYTF.

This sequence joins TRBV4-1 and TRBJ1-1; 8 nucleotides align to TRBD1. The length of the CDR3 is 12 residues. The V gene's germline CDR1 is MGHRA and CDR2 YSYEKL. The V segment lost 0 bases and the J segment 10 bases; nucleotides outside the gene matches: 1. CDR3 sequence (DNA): TGCGCCAGCAGCCAAGAGGGACAGGCAGCTTTCTTT. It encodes CASSQEGQAAFF.

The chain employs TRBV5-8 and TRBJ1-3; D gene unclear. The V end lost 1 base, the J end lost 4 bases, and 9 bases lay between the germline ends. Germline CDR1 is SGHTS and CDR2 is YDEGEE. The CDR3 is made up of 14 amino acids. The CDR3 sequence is CASSLKQPGNTIYF. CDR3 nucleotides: TGTGCCAGCAGCTTGAAGCAACCGGGAAACACCATATATTTT.

CDR3 loop: CAISVDRKNNEQFF. The CDR3 DNA follows: TGTGCCATCAGTGTGGACAGAAAAAACAATGAGCAGTTCTTC. V and J are TRBV10-3 and TRBJ2-1, with D perhaps TRBD1 (6 bases). V was pared by 4 bases and J by 5 bases, with 12 bases between. The CDR3 spans 14 residues. Germline assignment: CDR1 ENHRY and CDR2 SYGVKD.

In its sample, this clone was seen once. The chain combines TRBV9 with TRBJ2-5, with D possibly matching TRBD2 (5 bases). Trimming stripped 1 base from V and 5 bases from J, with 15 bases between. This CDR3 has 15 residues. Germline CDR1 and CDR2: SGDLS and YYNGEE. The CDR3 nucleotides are TGTGCCAGCAGCGTAAGCGGTACCACAGTCGAGACCCAGTACTTC. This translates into CASSVSGTTVETQYF.

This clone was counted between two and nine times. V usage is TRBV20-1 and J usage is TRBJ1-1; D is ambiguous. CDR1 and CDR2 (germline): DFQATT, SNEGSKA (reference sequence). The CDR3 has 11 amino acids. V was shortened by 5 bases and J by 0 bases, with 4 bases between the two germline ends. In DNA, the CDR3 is TGCAGTGCTTCAGTGAACACTGAAGCTTTCTTT. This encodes CSASVNTEAFF.

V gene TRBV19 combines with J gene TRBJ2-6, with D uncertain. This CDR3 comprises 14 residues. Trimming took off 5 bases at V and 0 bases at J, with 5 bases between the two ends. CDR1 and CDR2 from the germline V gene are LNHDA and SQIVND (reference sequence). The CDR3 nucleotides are TGTGCCAGTAGTTTTAGCTCTGGGGCCAACGTCCTGACTTTC. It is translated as CASSFSSGANVLTF.

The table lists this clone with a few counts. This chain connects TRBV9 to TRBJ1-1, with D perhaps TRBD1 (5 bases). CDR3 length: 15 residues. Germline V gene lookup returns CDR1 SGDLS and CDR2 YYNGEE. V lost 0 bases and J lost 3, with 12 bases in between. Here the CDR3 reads CASSVAGTGDTEAFF. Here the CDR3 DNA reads TGTGCCAGCAGCGTAGCGGGGACGGGGGACACTGAAGCTTTCTTT.

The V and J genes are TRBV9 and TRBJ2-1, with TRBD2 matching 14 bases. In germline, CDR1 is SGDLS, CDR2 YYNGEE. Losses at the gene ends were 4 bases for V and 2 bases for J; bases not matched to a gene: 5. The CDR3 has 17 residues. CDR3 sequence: CASSPRLAGGPYNEQFF. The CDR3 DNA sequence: TGTGCCAGCAGCCCCCGACTAGCGGGAGGGCCCTACAATGAGCAGTTCTTC.

In nucleotides, the CDR3 is TGTGCCAGCAGCTCGACTAGCGGGTATGCCTACGAGCAGTACTTC. This gives the protein CASSSTSGYAYEQYF. The chain has TRBV5-4 and TRBJ2-7; 10 bases line up with TRBD2. The V segment lost 3 bases and the J segment 2 bases; nucleotides outside the gene matches: 5. The germline V gene has CDR1 SGHNT and CDR2 YYREEE (reference sequence). This CDR3 has 15 residues.

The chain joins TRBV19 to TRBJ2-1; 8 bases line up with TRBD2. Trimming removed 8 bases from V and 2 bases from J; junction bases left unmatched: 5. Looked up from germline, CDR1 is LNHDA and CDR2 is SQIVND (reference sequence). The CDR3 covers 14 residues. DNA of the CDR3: TGTGCCAGTTCGACTAGCGCTACCTACAATGAGCAGTTCTTC. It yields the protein CASSTSATYNEQFF.

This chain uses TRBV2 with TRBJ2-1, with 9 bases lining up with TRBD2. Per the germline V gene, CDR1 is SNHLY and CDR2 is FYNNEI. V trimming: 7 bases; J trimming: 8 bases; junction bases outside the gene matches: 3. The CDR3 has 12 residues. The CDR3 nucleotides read TGTGCCAGCAAAGCGGGAGGCGATGAGCAGTTCTTC. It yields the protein CASKAGGDEQFF. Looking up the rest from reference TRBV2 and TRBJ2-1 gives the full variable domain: EPEVTQTPSHQVTQMGQEVILRCVPISNHLYFYWYRQILGQKVEFLVSFYNNEISEKSEIFDDQFSVERPDGSNFTLKIRSTKLEDSAMYFCASKAGGDEQFFGPGTRLTVL.

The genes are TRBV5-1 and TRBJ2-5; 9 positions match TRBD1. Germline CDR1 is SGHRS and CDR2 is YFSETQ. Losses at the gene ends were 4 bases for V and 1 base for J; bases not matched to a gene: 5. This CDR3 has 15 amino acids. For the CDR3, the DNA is TGCGCCAGCAGCCGGGACAGGGCCCCCCAAGAGACCCAGTACTTC. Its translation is CASSRDRAPQETQYF.

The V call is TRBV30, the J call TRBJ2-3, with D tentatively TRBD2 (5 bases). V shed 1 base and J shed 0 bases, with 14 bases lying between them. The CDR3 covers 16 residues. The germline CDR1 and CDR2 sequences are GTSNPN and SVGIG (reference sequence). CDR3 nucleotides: TGTGCCTGGAGTGCCCCGGGGAAGCGGAGCACAGATACGCAGTATTTT. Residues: CAWSAPGKRSTDTQYF.